This TCR beta chain is drawn from a study of molecular identifiers for immune sequencing clone quantification. Germline CDR1 is KGHSH and CDR2 is LQKENI. The CDR3 is 16 amino acids. Trimming took off 3 bases at V and 0 bases at J, with 13 bases between the two ends. TCRdb re-derived calls from the PCR reads in MiXCR, one entry per CDR3 protein. Here the sample spans 460,000 or so distinct CDR3 sequences, around 23% being singletons. The sequence was obtained from a human donor in good health. Some libraries in this study had Jurkat cell RNA spiked in. The sample comprised naive CD8+ T cells from blood, with Jurkat cell RNA spiked in. Subset: FACS-sorted CD8+CD4-CCR7+CD45RA+ naive T cells. V is TRBV18 and J is TRBJ2-3; weak D call: TRBD1 (6 bases). The CDR3 reads CASSPGYQGSTDTQYF. The CDR3 DNA follows: TGTGCCAGCTCACCGGGTTACCAGGGGAGCACAGATACGCAGTATTTT. The full variable domain, rest sourced from reference TRBV18 and TRBJ2-3, is NAGVMQNPRHLVRRRGQEARLRCSPMKGHSHVYWYRQLPEEGLKFMVYLQKENIIDESGMPKERFSAEFPKEGPSILRIQQVVRGDSAAYFCASSPGYQGSTDTQYFGPGTRLTVL.